One and the same sample provided the 10 T cell receptor beta chains below, sequenced in a study of cytomegalovirus exposure and HLA in healthy donors. The method was immunoSEQ multiplex PCR; TCRdb's version includes in-frame clones alone and lacks a portion of them. Among about 160,000 clones listed, 91% were seen once. The sequencing input was PBMCs. Receptors were obtained from a woman aged 18-29 years in good health and CMV-seropositive.

The chain carries TRBV28 and TRBJ2-7; 7 nucleotides agree with TRBD1. The CDR3 has 13 amino acids. J lost 3 bases, V lost 7 bases, and 6 bases had no gene match. Per germline, CDR1 MDHEN and CDR2 SYDVKM. This CDR3 reads CASTPGQLYEQYF. CDR3 DNA sequence: TGTGCCAGCACCCCGGGACAGCTCTACGAGCAGTACTTC.

The chain has TRBV6-5 and TRBJ2-5; D gene unclear. Germline V gene data show CDR1 as MNHEY and CDR2 as SVGAGI. The CDR3 is 12 amino acids. The germline V and J ends were trimmed by 10 bases and 1 base, with 10 bases remaining between them. CDR3 in amino acids: CATGASQETQYF. The CDR3 region has the DNA TGTGCCACCGGAGCGTCCCAAGAGACCCAGTACTTC.

In nucleotides, the CDR3 is TGTGCCAGTAGTATACAGGGCGTGAAGGGCGAGCAGTACTTC. Translated, it gives CASSIQGVKGEQYF. The genes are TRBV19 and TRBJ2-7; D is possibly TRBD1 (5 bases). From germline, CDR1 is LNHDA and CDR2 SQIVND (reference sequence). This CDR3 is built from 14 residues. V dropped 2 bases and J dropped 6 bases, with 14 bases sitting between them.

The rearrangement joins TRBV19 to TRBJ2-7, with D perhaps TRBD1 (5 bases). Trimming removed 1 base from V and 0 bases from J, with 7 bases in between. CDR3 length: 14 residues. The germline V gene has CDR1 LNHDA and CDR2 SQIVND (reference sequence). CDR3 bases: TGTGCCAGTAGTATAGGAGACAGCTCCTACGAGCAGTACTTC. Translation gives CASSIGDSSYEQYF.

The genes are TRBV11-1 and TRBJ1-4; 8 bases are a match to TRBD1. The germline V gene has CDR1 SGHAT and CDR2 FQDESV (reference sequence). Germline trimming cut 5 bases from V and 5 bases from J; bases unmatched to any gene: 4. CDR3 length: 14 residues. The CDR3 loop reads CASSRTGINEKLFF. The CDR3 DNA follows: TGTGCCAGCAGCCGGACAGGGATCAATGAAAAACTGTTTTTT.

The chain links TRBV5-4 to TRBJ1-2; unclear D gene. Germline V lookup: CDR1 SGHNT, CDR2 YYREEE (reference sequence). This CDR3 contains 14 residues. The V gene lost 0 bases and the J gene lost 3 bases, with 9 bases spanning the gap. CDR3 DNA: TGTGCCAGCAGCTTGGGTTCCGAGTACTATGGCTACACCTTC. Translation gives CASSLGSEYYGYTF.

V gene TRBV27 combines with J gene TRBJ1-4, with TRBD1 matching over 7 bases. This CDR3 is 13 amino acids long. Trimming at V came to 10 bases and at J to 8 bases, leaving 10 bases not matched to a gene. Germline CDR1 MNHEY, CDR2 SMNVEV (reference sequence). CDR3 loop: CAIATGRGEKLFF. In nucleotides, the CDR3 is TGTGCCATCGCGACAGGGAGAGGCGAAAAACTGTTTTTT.

This clone appeared once. The CDR3 protein is CASSLVGGPYNEQFF. The CDR3 DNA follows: TGTGCCAGCAGCTTGGTGGGAGGGCCCTACAATGAGCAGTTCTTC. J is TRBJ2-1 and V is TRBV7-9, with TRBD2 matching over 7 bases. The germline gives CDR1 SEHNR, CDR2 FQNEAQ (reference sequence). This CDR3 spans 15 amino acids. J lost 2 bases, V lost 3 bases, and 4 bases had no gene match.

The genes are TRBV10-3 and TRBJ1-5; TRBD1 might be the D (6 bases). This CDR3 spans 15 amino acids. Trimming pared 11 bases from V and 3 bases from J, leaving 20 bases between. From germline, CDR1 is ENHRY and CDR2 SYGVKD. The CDR3 loop is CAPRRAGTPNQPQHF. As DNA, the CDR3 is TGTGCCCCGAGAAGGGCAGGGACACCCAATCAGCCCCAGCATTTT.

The chain couples TRBV14 to TRBJ2-1, with D hard to call. Per germline, CDR1 SGHDN and CDR2 FVKESK. The V end was cut by 2 bases, the J end by 9 bases, with 11 bases between. This CDR3 comprises 13 residues. CDR3 protein: CASSQSYSSEQFF. CDR3 nucleotide sequence: TGTGCCAGCAGCCAATCCTACAGCAGTGAGCAGTTCTTC.